This TCR beta chain comes out of a study of T cells in Graves' hyperthyroidism and ophthalmopathy. Study information: Peripheral blood was acquired at first diagnosis, ahead of any therapy whatsoever.

This clonotype was seen many times. The antigen is undetermined. Using RNA transcripts as the source, TCR beta CDR3 regions were amplified. Researchers ran a first-round RT-PCR on the TCR CDR3 using the HTBI primer set. MiXCR, run by TCRdb on the multiplex PCR reads, gives a single entry per CDR3 protein. In the table there are approximately 300,000 distinct CDR3 sequences, around a sixth of which are singletons. Study outcomes and limitations: Most expanded thyroid clonotypes above 0.001 recurred in blood.

The CDR3 extends over 17 amino acids. The V segment lost 5 bases and the J segment 0 bases; nucleotides outside the gene matches: 10. Per the germline V gene, CDR1 is SGHVS and CDR2 is FNYEAQ. Sequencing input: blood. V gene TRBV7-6 combines with J gene TRBJ2-1; 7 bases map to TRBD2. The TCR originated in a young man with Graves' hyperthyroidism. DNA of the CDR3: TGTGCCAGCAGCGGGGTTGGGGGGGGAAACTCCTACAATGAGCAGTTCTTC. Translating it yields CASSGVGGGNSYNEQFF.